This T cell receptor (beta chain) appears in the sequencing data of a study of response to subunit inactivated influenza vaccine. Looked up from germline, CDR1 is LGHNA and CDR2 is YNFKEQ. The V and J ends lost 0 bases and 7 bases, in that order; junction bases with no gene match: 6. The CDR3 sequence is 15 residues long. TCRdb itself ran the RT-PCR reads through MiXCR, one entry per CDR3 protein. The sample consists of over 800,000 distinct CDR3 sequences, 20% to 25% of them appearing once. This sequence was found in a middle-aged man who received an inactivated influenza vaccine. V and J are TRBV4-2 and TRBJ2-7; TRBD2 matches at 10 bases. The sequences come from PBMCs from blood, collected more than 4 days after vaccination. The CDR3 sequence: CASSQDRAGGREQYF. The CDR3 nucleotides read TGTGCCAGCAGCCAAGATCGAGCGGGGGGGCGGGAGCAGTACTTC.